This TCR beta chain derives from a study of OX40 agonist ivuxolimab in advanced cancers. Overall study: Partial responses were achieved by three patients: one hepatocellular carcinoma, two cutaneous melanoma. Overall study findings and caveats: On average, a greater number of expanded clones characterised CD8+ T cells relative to CD4+.

CDR1 is LGHNA and CDR2 is YSLEER in the germline V gene. The CDR3 is 13 residues long. Trimming removed 4 bases from V and 6 bases from J, with 9 bases in between. Repertoires were generated with immunoSEQ multiplex PCR, while TCRdb's copy carries only in-frame clones and drops some. In the table there are over 20,000 clones, more than 75% of which are singletons. There are a few counts of this clone. Its antigen is unidentified. The specimen comprised CD4+ or CD8+ T cells sorted from blood, sampled in a trial of the OX40 agonist ivuxolimab. The chain has TRBV4-3 and TRBJ2-2; D gene ambiguous. This receptor was taken from an adult with an advanced solid tumor such as melanoma, head and neck, liver or kidney cancer. Here the CDR3 DNA reads TGCGCCAGCAGCCTGGGCGTCGCCGGGGAGCTGTTTTTT. This codes for CASSLGVAGELFF.